Listed here is a single T cell receptor (beta chain). There is no known antigen for this receptor. Base quality data are lacking; no much larger clone is found one base away. The sample comes from a study of blood T cell repertoires in COVID-19 (dated by TCRdb to about 2020). At the level of the whole study: Samples covering the acute and convalescent phases of COVID-19 were provided by collaborators in the United States, Italy and Spain. The prospective study material was composed of cDNA or gDNA derived from T cells, B-cell-depleted T cells, or PBMCs. Subjects who had been exposed to COVID-19, were actively infected with it, or had recovered from it provided the deeply sampled blood TCRbeta repertoires that made up the dataset. The repertoires were released in a freely available public database meant as a resource for research on the immune response to SARS-CoV-2. Samples were obtained from the ongoing ImmuneRACE study (first 160 participants) and from roughly 1,300 subjects provided by 6 global collaborators. The sample metadata nearly always contained a de-identified subject ID, COVID-19 status, age in years and sex. HLA class I and class II types, where available, came from metadata supplied by the sample provider rather than from assay-based typing.

Broad study findings and their caveats: The amount of clinical and demographic metadata varied by source and participant and was provided uncurated.

Sequences SGHVS (CDR1) and FQNEAQ (CDR2) are obtained from the germline V gene. The CDR3, from cysteine to phenylalanine, totals 18 residues. The read is trimmed to its CDR3 DNA, 54 bases read in frame from base 1. V ends up 3 bases short and J 1 base short, with an unmatched junction base count of 7. TCRbeta CDR3 regions were amplified from genomic DNA using the immunoSEQ Assay, a bias-controlled multiplex PCR. The authors' analysis ran thus. The number of nucleated cells in each sample was estimated from the amplification of reference gene primers within the assay. To quantify the absolute abundance of each unique TCRbeta CDR3 rearrangement, sequence reads were collapsed and filtered. For each sample, productive Simpson clonality was calculated as the square root of Simpson's diversity index over productive rearrangements. Drawn from immuneACCESS, this table holds only the in-frame rearrangements with V and J called that TCRdb kept. Clones are partly lost; checked studies trace under half to an unresolved V gene and leave the rest unexplained. D and trimming were read from the DNA, whereas the V and J calls and clone size are those reported in that table. Across this sample there are 250,000 to 300,000 clones, with around 84% seen only once. Together, the top ten hold around 4.1% of the sample.

Participants in the prospective study were aged roughly 18 to 100 years, lived in about two dozen United States geographic areas, and enrolled through a virtual design. Cohort assignment in the prospective study relied on participant-reported clinical history from a screening survey and a study questionnaire. In the prospective study, whole blood, serum and a nasopharyngeal or oropharyngeal swab were collected from each participant by mobile phlebotomists. Prospective study participants could optionally give additional blood draws and questionnaires over a roughly two-month period. Blood samples from the prospective study were shipped frozen or at room temperature prior to DNA extraction.

This receptor was identified in a man under 40 with acute COVID-19. Sequencing was done on a sample of PBMCs or T cells enriched from blood (not recorded which). Recombination connected TRBV7-8 to TRBJ2-3; the central 13 bases match TRBD2. The sequence in DNA is TGTGCCAGCAGCTTCCGACTAGCGGGGGGCCGTCGCACAGATACGCAGTATTTT. It is translated as CASSFRLAGGRRTDTQYF. The CDR3 plus the reference TRBV7-8 and TRBJ2-3 genes for the other parts give the full variable domain: GAGVSQSPRYKVAKRGQDVALRCDPISGHVSLFWYQQALGQGPEFLTYFQNEAQLDKSGLPSDRFFAERPEGSVSTLKIQRTQQEDSAVYLCASSFRLAGGRRTDTQYFGPGTRLTVL.